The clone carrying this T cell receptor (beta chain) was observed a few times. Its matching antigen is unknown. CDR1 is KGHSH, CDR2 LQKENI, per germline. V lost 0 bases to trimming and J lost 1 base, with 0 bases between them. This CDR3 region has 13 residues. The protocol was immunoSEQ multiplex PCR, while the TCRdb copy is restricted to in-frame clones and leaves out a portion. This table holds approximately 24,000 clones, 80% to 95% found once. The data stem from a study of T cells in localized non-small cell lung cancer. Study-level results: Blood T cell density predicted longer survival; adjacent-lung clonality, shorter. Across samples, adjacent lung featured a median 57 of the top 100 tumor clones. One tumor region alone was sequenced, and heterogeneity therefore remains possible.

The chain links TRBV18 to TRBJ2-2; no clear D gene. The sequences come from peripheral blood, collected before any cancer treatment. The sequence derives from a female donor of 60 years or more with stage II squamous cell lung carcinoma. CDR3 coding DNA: TGTGCCAGCTCACCACCGAACACCGGGGAGCTGTTTTTT. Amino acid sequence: CASSPPNTGELFF.